The text below deals with one T cell receptor (beta chain). The sample comes from a study of blood T cell repertoires in COVID-19. Unmatched junction bases numbered 8, after V lost 4 bases and J lost 4 bases. Germline assignment: CDR1 SNHLY and CDR2 FYNNEI. The CDR3 is 16 residues long. Participants reported their clinical history, and cohort assignment relied on those reports. Clones were sequenced by immunoSEQ multiplex PCR, and TCRdb holds only the in-frame ones, with some missing. This repertoire shows approximately 250,000 clones, 88% found once; its top ten account for 2% to 2.5%. Sequencing input: PBMCs or T cells enriched from blood (not recorded which). The chain uses TRBV2 and TRBJ2-2, with 8 bases fitting TRBD1. This clonotype was sampled from a woman in her thirties or forties with acute COVID-19. The CDR3 sequence: CASSGYPGQGTGELFF. Written as DNA, the CDR3 is TGTGCCAGCAGTGGATATCCCGGACAGGGCACCGGGGAGCTGTTTTTT.